One TCR beta chain is described in this entry. Germline V lookup: CDR1 SGHRS, CDR2 YFSETQ. After removal of 2 bases from V and 9 bases from J, the junction contained 7 bases not matched to a gene. The CDR3 is made up of 14 amino acids. This entry belongs to a study of control samples from healthy donors and cancer patients. Some clones are missing from TCRdb's copy, which holds only in-frame ones; the method was immunoSEQ multiplex PCR. Counted here are some 49,000 clones, around nine tenths occurring once; the ten biggest clones make up around 0.78%. This TCR was sampled from a man aged 30-40 years with colorectal cancer. Sequencing was performed on PBMCs. The chain joins TRBV5-1 to TRBJ2-1; 8 bases are shared with TRBD2. In DNA form, the CDR3 reads TGCGCCAGCAGCTTTGACGGGGGGGCGGTTGAGCAGTTCTTC. Protein product: CASSFDGGAVEQFF.